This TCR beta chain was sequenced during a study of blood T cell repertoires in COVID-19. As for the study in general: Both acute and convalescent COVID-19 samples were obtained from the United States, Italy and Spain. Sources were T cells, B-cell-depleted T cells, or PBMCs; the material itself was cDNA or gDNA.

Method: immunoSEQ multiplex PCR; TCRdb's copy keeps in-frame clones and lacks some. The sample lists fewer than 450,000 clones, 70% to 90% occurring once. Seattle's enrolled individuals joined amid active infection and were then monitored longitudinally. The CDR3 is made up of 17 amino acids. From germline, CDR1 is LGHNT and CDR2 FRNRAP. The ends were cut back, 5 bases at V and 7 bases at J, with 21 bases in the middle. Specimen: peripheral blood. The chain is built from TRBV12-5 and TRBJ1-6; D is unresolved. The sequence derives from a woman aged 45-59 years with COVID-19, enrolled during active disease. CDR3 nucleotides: TGTGCTAGTGGTCTCCAGACATTTGCAGATTCCAATTCACCCCTCCACTTT. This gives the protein CASGLQTFADSNSPLHF.